This TCR beta chain was sequenced in a study of cytomegalovirus exposure and HLA in healthy donors. Study-wide points: Most subjects' HLA-A and HLA-B alleles were reportedly predicted from TCR beta sequences.

A multiplex PCR was run with 60 Vbeta primers and 13 Jbeta primers. As processed by the authors: Around 76 million unique TCR beta chains, roughly 11 million shared, were counted in a later analysis. TCRdb keeps only in-frame clones here, not all; method: immunoSEQ multiplex PCR. V and J calls and clone size come straight from that table; D and trimming were deduced from the DNA. The table lists roughly 150,000 clones, roughly 80% of them singletons, with approximately 2.4% in the top ten. Looked up from germline, CDR1 is SNHLY and CDR2 is FYNNEI. With 7 bases removed from V and 3 bases from J, the gap between germline ends came to 13 bases. There are 13 residues in the CDR3. Worth noting for this clone: Its target is not known.

This sequence was found in a male donor in good health and CMV-seronegative. The sample consisted of PBMCs. This chain uses TRBV2 with TRBJ2-7, with D possibly matching TRBD2 (6 bases). The CDR3 is CASIPGGGYEQYF. Written as DNA, the CDR3 is TGTGCCAGCATTCCCGGGGGAGGCTACGAGCAGTACTTC.